This record looks at one TCR beta chain sequence and its context. As originally analysed: Reference gene primer amplification in the assay estimated nucleated cell counts. Assay used: immunoSEQ multiplex PCR; TCRdb lists only in-frame clones, some missing. Clone size and the V and J calls come from that table; the DNA yielded D and trimming. The data show 200,000 to 250,000 clones, with around four fifths seen just once and less than 20% held by the top ten. The data stem from a study of blood T cell repertoires in COVID-19. Study at large: Acute-phase and convalescent COVID-19 samples originated in the United States, Italy and Spain. Nucleic acid was either cDNA or gDNA, and it came from T cells, B-cell-depleted T cells, or PBMCs.

The CDR3 has 15 amino acids. Germline V CDR1 and CDR2: SGHRS, YFSETQ. Trimming removed 0 bases from V and 7 bases from J; junction bases left unmatched: 7. This chain connects TRBV5-1 to TRBJ2-1, with 7 positions matching TRBD2. Sequenced: peripheral blood. This clonotype was obtained from a woman aged 80 or over with active or convalescent COVID-19. The CDR3 sequence: CASSLGGGSLNEQFF. CDR3 sequence (DNA): TGCGCCAGCAGCTTGGGTGGCGGGAGTCTGAATGAGCAGTTCTTC.